This TCR beta chain is from a study of monozygotic twins with cystic fibrosis. Findings and caveats of the study: Monozygotic CF twins shared more identical nucleotide clonotypes than unrelated patients.

A remark on this clone: Its antigen remains unknown.

Germline values: CDR1 SGDLS, CDR2 YYNGEE. This CDR3 contains 13 residues. Deletions cut 4 bases from V and 4 bases from J, with 8 bases between. The table came from immunoSEQ multiplex PCR; TCRdb's copy has only in-frame clones and leaves some out. This table holds about 14,000 clones, 85% found once. The chain has TRBV9 and TRBJ2-2; D gene unclear. The TCR sequence derives from a boy aged 5 to 17 with cystic fibrosis. Source material: blood. The DNA for the CDR3 is TGTGCCAGCAGCCCACGAGTCACCGGGGAGCTGTTTTTT. Protein product: CASSPRVTGELFF.